The 23 T cell receptor beta chains presented below share a single source sample, sequenced in a study of blood T cell repertoires in COVID-19. TCRdb keeps only in-frame clones here, not all; method: immunoSEQ multiplex PCR. The repertoire holds about 110,000 clones, with over 60% as singletons. Source material: peripheral blood. These receptors were collected from a human donor in a cohort sampled during active or convalescent COVID-19.

CDR3 nucleotide sequence: TGTGCCAGCAGTTTATCTCTAATGACACTTGGGTATGAGCAGTTCTTC. As protein: CASSLSLMTLGYEQFF. The J gene is TRBJ2-1, the V gene TRBV27; no definite D call. With 0 bases removed from V and 8 bases from J, the gap between germline ends came to 17 bases. The CDR3 is made up of 16 amino acids. The germline V gene encodes CDR1 MNHEY and CDR2 SMNVEV (reference sequence).

A single count supports this clone. The chain joins TRBV7-8 to TRBJ2-7, with TRBD2 matching 11 bases. The CDR3 has 17 amino acids. Germline CDR1 reads SGHVS; CDR2 reads FQNEAQ. Trimming removed 5 bases from V and 2 bases from J; junction bases left unmatched: 11. CDR3 DNA: TGTGCCAGCAGCAGAGTAGCGGGAGGGCGTTTACCCTACGAGCAGTACTTC. It codes for CASSRVAGGRLPYEQYF.

This clone was picked up one time. The V gene is TRBV19, the J gene TRBJ1-4, with TRBD1 identical over 11 bases. Germline V gene lookup returns CDR1 LNHDA and CDR2 SQIVND (reference sequence). CDR3 length: 13 amino acids. V lost 8 bases, J lost 7 bases, and 3 bases stayed unmatched. In DNA, the CDR3 is TGTGCCAGTGGGACAGGGGGGGGTGAAAAACTGTTTTTT. Its protein product is CASGTGGGEKLFF. The full variable domain, with the rest looked up from reference TRBV19 and TRBJ1-4, is DGGITQSPKYLFRKEGQNVTLSCEQNLNHDAMYWYRQDPGQGLRLIYYSQIVNDFQKGDIAEGYSVSREKKESFPLTVTSAQKNPTAFYLCASGTGGGEKLFFGSGTQLSVL.

V gene TRBV5-6 combines with J gene TRBJ2-2, with 9 nucleotides matching TRBD1. V lost 2 bases and J lost 6; bases outside the gene matches: 17. CDR3 length equals 19 residues. Germline lookup yields CDR1 SGHDT and CDR2 YYEEEE. The CDR3 sequence: CASSFVFGTGPYYPGELFF. Written as DNA, the CDR3 is TGTGCCAGCAGCTTTGTTTTCGGGACAGGGCCTTATTACCCCGGGGAGCTGTTTTTT.

V is TRBV6-5 and J is TRBJ1-5, with 7 bases identical to TRBD1. The germline gives CDR1 MNHEY, CDR2 SVGAGI. J lost 3 bases, V lost 10 bases, and 9 bases had no gene match. The CDR3 runs 14 residues. The CDR3 coding sequence is TGTGCCACGGCCGGGACAGCGACCAATCAGCCCCAGCATTTT. This translates into CATAGTATNQPQHF.

This clone has just one count. The chain uses TRBV27 and TRBJ1-2; D may be TRBD1 (5 bases). CDR3 length equals 14 residues. Trimming removed 6 bases from V and 5 bases from J, with 16 bases in between. CDR1 and CDR2 (germline): MNHEY, SMNVEV (reference sequence). CDR3 protein: CASRQMGTGYGYTF. The CDR3 DNA reads as TGTGCCAGCAGACAAATGGGAACAGGTTATGGCTACACCTTC.

The V and J genes are TRBV19 and TRBJ1-1, with D uncertain. V shed 5 bases and J shed 0 bases, with 10 bases lying between them. Per germline, CDR1 LNHDA and CDR2 SQIVND (reference sequence). This CDR3 has 14 residues. The CDR3 reads CASSPGVMNTEAFF. The CDR3 DNA follows: TGTGCCAGTAGTCCCGGAGTAATGAACACTGAAGCTTTCTTT.

This sequence joins TRBV3-1 (or the pseudogene TRBV3-2) and TRBJ2-3; perhaps TRBD2 as D (6 bases). From germline, CDR1 is LGHDT and CDR2 YNNKEL (reference sequence). Between the trimmed V and J ends, which lost 1 base and 0 bases, there was a span of 20 bases. The CDR3 totals 19 residues. This CDR3 is CASSQGSGRSLTSTDTQYF. In nucleotides, the CDR3 is TGTGCCAGCAGCCAAGGCTCGGGGAGGTCCTTAACTAGCACAGATACGCAGTATTTT.

This chain connects TRBV18 to TRBJ2-5; D gene uncertain. This CDR3 spans 13 amino acids. The V gene lost 4 bases and the J gene lost 1 base, with 7 bases spanning the gap. The germline V gene has CDR1 KGHSH and CDR2 LQKENI. The DNA for the CDR3 is TGTGCCAGCTCACGATCAGGCCAAGAGACCCAGTACTTC. Translation: CASSRSGQETQYF.

The chain couples TRBV4-3 to TRBJ2-3, with D possibly TRBD2 on 6 matching bases. The CDR3 totals 16 residues. Germline-derived CDR1 and CDR2 are LGHNA and YSLEER. V was pared by 1 base and J by 1 base, with 12 bases between. CDR3 in DNA: TGCGCCAGCAGCCAAGGCTCCCCGGGAGGCACAGATACGCAGTATTTT. Translated, it gives CASSQGSPGGTDTQYF.

The CDR3 bases are TGTGCCACGCCCAGGGGTGGTGAAAAACTGTTTTTT. It yields the protein CATPRGGEKLFF. V is TRBV7-9 and J is TRBJ1-4, with a tentative D call TRBD1 (6 bases). The CDR3 extends over 12 amino acids. V gave up 10 bases and J gave up 7 bases, with 13 bases separating them. The V gene's germline CDR1 is SEHNR and CDR2 FQNEAQ (reference sequence).

V gene TRBV27 combines with J gene TRBJ2-2, with 12 bases lining up with TRBD2. The CDR3 loop spans 16 amino acids. CDR1 and CDR2 (germline): MNHEY, SMNVEV (reference sequence). Trimming removed 0 bases from V and 9 bases from J; junction bases left unmatched: 5. This CDR3 reads CASSLSTSGRKRELFF. Written as DNA, the CDR3 is TGTGCCAGCAGTTTATCAACTAGCGGGAGGAAAAGGGAGCTGTTTTTT.

This chain connects TRBV19 to TRBJ2-2; no definite D call. CDR1 is LNHDA, CDR2 SQIVND, per germline (reference sequence). With 4 bases removed from V and 2 bases from J, the gap between germline ends came to 11 bases. There are 15 residues in the CDR3. The CDR3 reads CASSTSRANTGELFF. In nucleotides, the CDR3 is TGTGCCAGTAGTACCTCCCGAGCCAACACCGGGGAGCTGTTTTTT. The variable domain in full, with the rest retrieved from reference TRBV19 and TRBJ2-2, is DGGITQSPKYLFRKEGQNVTLSCEQNLNHDAMYWYRQDPGQGLRLIYYSQIVNDFQKGDIAEGYSVSREKKESFPLTVTSAQKNPTAFYLCASSTSRANTGELFFGEGSRLTVL.

The V call is TRBV27, the J call TRBJ2-5, with 9 positions matching TRBD1. V was pared by 4 bases and J by 6 bases, with 15 bases of the junction left unmatched. CDR1 is MNHEY, CDR2 SMNVEV, per germline (reference sequence). The length of the CDR3 is 17 residues. The chain's CDR3 is CASSSNRGRGSRKTQYF. The CDR3 DNA reads TGTGCCAGCAGTTCAAACAGGGGGCGCGGGTCTCGAAAGACCCAGTACTTC.

The V call is TRBV7-8, the J call TRBJ1-3; 10 bases are a match to TRBD1. There are 18 residues in the CDR3. Trimming took 0 bases from V and 0 from J; bases not matched to a gene: 5. Germline lookup yields CDR1 SGHVS and CDR2 FQNEAQ. DNA of the CDR3: TGTGCCAGCAGCTTAGCCCGGGACAGGGGATACTCTGGAAACACCATATATTTT. It yields the protein CASSLARDRGYSGNTIYF.

V and J are TRBV12-3 or TRBV12-4 and TRBJ2-3; D is perhaps TRBD2 (5 bases). V shed 4 bases and J shed 10 bases, with 12 bases lying between them. This CDR3 region has 12 residues. The CDR3 coding sequence is TGTGCCAGCAGTTGGGAGACGTGGGCGCAGTATTTT. Translated: CASSWETWAQYF.

This sequence joins TRBV7-2 and TRBJ2-1; 10 bases match TRBD2. Trimming removed 6 bases from V and 7 bases from J; junction bases left unmatched: 6. Germline V lookup: CDR1 SGHTA, CDR2 FQGNSA. CDR3 length: 14 residues. The CDR3 loop reads CASRSGRAGNEQFF. The CDR3, as DNA: TGTGCCAGCAGGAGCGGGAGGGCCGGGAATGAGCAGTTCTTC.

In its sample, this clone was seen a few times. This sequence joins TRBV5-4 and TRBJ1-4; 7 bases are shared with TRBD1. The V segment lost 5 bases and the J segment 4 bases; nucleotides outside the gene matches: 11. This CDR3 is built from 16 residues. Per germline, CDR1 SGHNT and CDR2 YYREEE (reference sequence). CDR3 sequence: CASSQYSGTVNEKLFF. Written as DNA, the CDR3 is TGTGCCAGCAGTCAGTACTCCGGGACAGTTAATGAAAAACTGTTTTTT.

The chain carries TRBV18 and TRBJ2-1, with 11 bases lining up with TRBD2. The junction had 3 bases not matched to a gene; V was cut back by 5 bases and J by 6 bases. This CDR3 is built from 14 residues. CDR1 and CDR2 (germline): KGHSH, LQKENI. The CDR3 loop reads CASSLTSGSNEQFF. CDR3 DNA sequence: TGTGCCAGCTCATTAACTAGCGGGAGCAATGAGCAGTTCTTC. The full variable domain, with the rest looked up from reference TRBV18 and TRBJ2-1, is NAGVMQNPRHLVRRRGQEARLRCSPMKGHSHVYWYRQLPEEGLKFMVYLQKENIIDESGMPKERFSAEFPKEGPSILRIQQVVRGDSAAYFCASSLTSGSNEQFFGPGTRLTVL.

The chain links TRBV10-2 to TRBJ1-2, with TRBD1 as a possible D gene (5 bases). The CDR3 loop spans 16 amino acids. Germline loops: CDR1 WSHSY, CDR2 SAAADI. V was trimmed by 0 bases and J by 0 bases, leaving 11 bases between them. CDR3 bases: TGCGCCAGCAGTGAGTCGTCGGGGGTCCCTAACTATGGCTACACCTTC. Protein product: CASSESSGVPNYGYTF.

The rearrangement links TRBV19 to TRBJ1-1; TRBD1 matches at 9 bases. CDR1 LNHDA and CDR2 SQIVND come from the germline V gene (reference sequence). This CDR3 is 15 amino acids long. The V segment lost 8 bases and the J segment 3 bases; nucleotides outside the gene matches: 10. CDR3 nucleotides: TGTGCCAGTTCACAGGGGGCAATTCGGGACACTGAAGCTTTCTTT. Translation: CASSQGAIRDTEAFF.

The chain links TRBV28 to TRBJ2-1; D possibly corresponds to TRBD2 (6 bases). The ends were cut back, 3 bases at V and 6 bases at J, with 18 bases in the middle. From germline, CDR1 is MDHEN and CDR2 SYDVKM. This CDR3 region has 16 residues. This chain's CDR3 is CASSFPNGRNVNEQFF. The CDR3 DNA reads as TGTGCCAGCAGTTTTCCTAACGGGAGAAACGTCAATGAGCAGTTCTTC. The full variable domain, its missing parts supplied by reference TRBV28 and TRBJ2-1, is DVKVTQSSRYLVKRTGEKVFLECVQDMDHENMFWYRQDPGLGLRLIYFSYDVKMKEKGDIPEGYSVSREKKERFSLILESASTNQTSMYLCASSFPNGRNVNEQFFGPGTRLTVL.

This clone was picked up one time. The chain couples TRBV7-2 to TRBJ2-7, with D maybe TRBD1 (6 bases). Germline CDR1 and CDR2: SGHTA and FQGNSA. V lost 1 base and J lost 6, with 13 bases in between. The CDR3 totals 14 residues. This CDR3 is CASSLGGVGGEQYF. The CDR3 DNA follows: TGTGCCAGCAGCTTAGGGGGCGTAGGGGGCGAGCAGTACTTC.